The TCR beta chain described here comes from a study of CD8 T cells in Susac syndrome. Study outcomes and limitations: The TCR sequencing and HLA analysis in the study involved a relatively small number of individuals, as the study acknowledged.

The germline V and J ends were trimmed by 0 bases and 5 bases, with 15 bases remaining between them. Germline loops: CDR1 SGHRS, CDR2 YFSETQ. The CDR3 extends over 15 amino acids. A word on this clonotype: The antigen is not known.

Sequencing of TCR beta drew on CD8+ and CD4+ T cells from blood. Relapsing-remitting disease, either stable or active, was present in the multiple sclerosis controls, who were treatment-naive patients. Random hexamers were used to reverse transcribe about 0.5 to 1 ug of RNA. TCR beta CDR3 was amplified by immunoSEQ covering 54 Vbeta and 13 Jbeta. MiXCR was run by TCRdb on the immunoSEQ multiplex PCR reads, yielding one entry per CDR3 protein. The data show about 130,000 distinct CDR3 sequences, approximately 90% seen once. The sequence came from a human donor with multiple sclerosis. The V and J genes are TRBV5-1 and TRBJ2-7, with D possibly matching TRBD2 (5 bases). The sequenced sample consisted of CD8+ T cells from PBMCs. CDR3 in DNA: TGCGCCAGCAGCTTGGTCACCGGGAAGATCGACGAGCAGTACTTC. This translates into CASSLVTGKIDEQYF.